These 24 T cell receptor beta chains originate from one sample sequenced in a study of somatic mutations in cytotoxic T cells in rheumatoid arthritis. The data were produced by immunoSEQ multiplex PCR, yet TCRdb's version contains in-frame clones alone and is incomplete. The table lists 15,000 to 20,000 clones, 73% of them singletons, with 21% in the top ten. The specimen was CD8+ T cells sorted from blood. These receptors all stem from a woman aged 60-75 years in good health.

The gene calls are TRBV7-6 and TRBJ2-3; the D gene is possibly TRBD1 (5 bases). The CDR3 has 15 amino acids. The germline gives CDR1 SGHVS, CDR2 FNYEAQ. The V end was cut by 5 bases, the J end by 0 bases, with 12 bases between. The CDR3 DNA reads TGTGCCAGCAGCCCCCAGGCAGGGAGCACAGATACGCAGTATTTT. Translating it yields CASSPQAGSTDTQYF.

The DNA for the CDR3 is TGTGCCAGCAGCTTAACAGGGGGAGCTAACTATGGCTACACCTTC. Translation: CASSLTGGANYGYTF. The chain employs TRBV5-6 and TRBJ1-2, with 8 bases that match TRBD1. J was trimmed by 0 bases and V by 2 bases; bases with no gene match: 3. This CDR3 spans 15 amino acids. Germline CDR1 SGHDT, CDR2 YYEEEE.

The rearrangement joins TRBV11-2 to TRBJ2-6; TRBD1 aligns across 9 bases. J was trimmed by 3 bases and V by 5 bases; bases with no gene match: 8. Germline V lookup: CDR1 SGHAT, CDR2 FQNNGV. The CDR3 contains 17 residues. The CDR3 loop is CASSLGQGGVGANVLTF. The CDR3 bases are TGTGCCAGCAGCCTGGGACAGGGCGGTGTTGGGGCCAACGTCCTGACTTTC.

This chain connects TRBV5-5 to TRBJ2-7; possibly TRBD1 or TRBD2 for D (5 bases each). Germline V gene data show CDR1 as SGHKS and CDR2 as YYEKEE (reference sequence). The CDR3 consists of 12 residues. Trimming took off 0 bases at V and 6 bases at J, with 7 bases between the two ends. CDR3 DNA: TGTGCCAGCAGCTTGGGTGGGGGCGAGCAGTACTTC. Its protein product is CASSLGGGEQYF.

The chain uses TRBV5-4 and TRBJ2-1; tentatively, D is TRBD2 (6 bases). Trimming left V 4 bases short and J 9 bases short, with 20 bases between. The CDR3 contains 15 residues. Germline V gene sequence: CDR1 SGHNT, CDR2 YYREEE (reference sequence). The CDR3 DNA reads TGTGCCAGCAGCCGGGACGGGAGCCCAGGTAGTGAGCAGTTCTTC. This gives the protein CASSRDGSPGSEQFF.

This clone has just one count. The chain links TRBV28 to TRBJ1-1; TRBD1 is a possible D gene (5 bases). Germline CDR1 MDHEN, CDR2 SYDVKM. There are 15 residues in the CDR3. Trimming took off 4 bases at V and 3 bases at J, with 15 bases between the two ends. The CDR3 protein is CASSSPGVMDTEAFF. The DNA of the CDR3 is TGTGCCAGCAGTTCTCCGGGGGTTATGGACACTGAAGCTTTCTTT.

The gene calls are TRBV7-2 and TRBJ2-7; weak D call: TRBD1 (5 bases). CDR1 is SGHTA and CDR2 is FQGNSA in the germline V gene. The CDR3 length is 16 residues. Trimming cost V 2 bases and J 1 base, with 15 bases left between them. This chain's CDR3 is CASSLSEGVGSYEQYF. The DNA for the CDR3 is TGTGCCAGCAGCTTATCGGAAGGGGTTGGGTCCTACGAGCAGTACTTC.

For this clone: The same CDR3 is also encoded by other DNA sequences in this sample. The DNA for the CDR3 is TGTGCCAGCAGTTACTCGAGTTCCGTGAACACTGAAGCTTTCTTT. Protein sequence: CASSYSSSVNTEAFF. The gene calls are TRBV6-5 and TRBJ1-1; D remains ambiguous. Germline loops: CDR1 MNHEY, CDR2 SVGAGI. Trimming pared 0 bases from V and 0 bases from J, leaving 8 bases between. This CDR3 has 15 amino acids.

The CDR3 coding sequence is TGTGCCAGCAGTTTAGGTGGCAACAATCAGCCCCAGCATTTT. Residues: CASSLGGNNQPQHF. The chain recombines TRBV27 with TRBJ1-5; D remains unclear. From germline, CDR1 is MNHEY and CDR2 SMNVEV (reference sequence). V was clipped by 2 bases and J by 3 bases, with 8 bases between them. There are 14 residues in the CDR3.

The genes are TRBV27 and TRBJ2-7; 12 positions match TRBD1. CDR1 and CDR2 from the germline V gene are MNHEY and SMNVEV (reference sequence). V shed 5 bases and J 6 bases; nucleotides not matched to a gene: 14. The CDR3 length is 17 residues. The CDR3 DNA reads as TGTGCCAGCAGTCCCCGGGACAGGGGGCCCCAAGATCCCGAGCAGTACTTC. It codes for CASSPRDRGPQDPEQYF.

The J gene is TRBJ1-6, the V gene TRBV5-4, with 7 positions matching TRBD1. CDR1 is SGHNT, CDR2 YYREEE, per germline (reference sequence). There are 18 residues in the CDR3. J gave up 8 bases and V 0 bases, and 14 bases lay outside the gene matches. The CDR3 protein is CASSLGNNYRDSDSPLHF. Here the CDR3 DNA reads TGTGCCAGCAGCTTGGGGAACAATTACCGGGACAGTGATTCACCCCTCCACTTT.

This clone showed up just a few times. This chain joins TRBV7-6 and TRBJ1-2, with 9 bases lining up with TRBD1. Trimming removed 5 bases from V and 8 bases from J; junction bases left unmatched: 6. The CDR3 runs to 13 residues. From germline, CDR1 is SGHVS and CDR2 FNYEAQ. CDR3 coding DNA: TGTGCCAGCAGCCAAGGACAGGGGAAGGGCTACACCTTC. Its protein is CASSQGQGKGYTF.

The table lists this clone with a count of one. Here the CDR3 reads CASSIVRDRANEQFF. CDR3 sequence (DNA): TGTGCCAGTAGTATAGTCCGGGACAGGGCCAATGAGCAGTTCTTC. The J gene is TRBJ2-1, the V gene TRBV19, with TRBD1 identical over 9 bases. This CDR3 contains 15 residues. CDR1 is LNHDA, CDR2 SQIVND, per germline (reference sequence). V shed 1 base and J 6 bases; nucleotides not matched to a gene: 4.

The rearrangement links TRBV15 to TRBJ2-2, with 10 bases aligning to TRBD1. Germline V gives CDR1 LNHNV, CDR2 YYDKDF (reference sequence). The CDR3 covers 16 residues. V lost 3 bases, J lost 6 bases, and 7 bases stayed unmatched. CDR3 nucleotides: TGTGCCACCAGCAGGGCGGGGACAGGGGCGGCCGGGGAGCTGTTTTTT. Translated: CATSRAGTGAAGELFF.

This chain joins TRBV7-8 and TRBJ2-7; maybe TRBD2 (5 bases). The CDR3 is 14 amino acids. CDR1 and CDR2 (germline): SGHVS, FQNEAQ. With 0 bases removed from V and 3 bases from J, the gap between germline ends came to 9 bases. CDR3 nucleotide sequence: TGTGCCAGCAGCTTAGCGGGAGCCGACTACGAGCAGTACTTC. Amino acid sequence: CASSLAGADYEQYF.

This clone was observed a handful of times. J is TRBJ1-1 and V is TRBV27; 8 bases fit TRBD1. The germline V gene has CDR1 MNHEY and CDR2 SMNVEV (reference sequence). This CDR3 has 15 amino acids. V shed 0 bases, J shed 1 base, and the junction held 1 base outside the gene matches. CDR3 nucleotides: TGTGCCAGCAGTTTATCGCAGGGGGCGAACACTGAAGCTTTCTTT. This codes for CASSLSQGANTEAFF.

This rearrangement joins TRBV29-1 to TRBJ1-2; D is undetermined. CDR3 length: 12 residues. Germline-derived CDR1 and CDR2 are SQVTM and ANQGSEA. Trimming took off 4 bases at V and 5 bases at J, with 11 bases between the two ends. The CDR3 is CSVGPTAYGYTF. The CDR3 region has the DNA TGCAGCGTTGGCCCAACGGCGTATGGCTACACCTTC.

V and J are TRBV4-1 and TRBJ2-1; 10 nucleotides line up with TRBD1. Trimming removed 8 bases from V and 7 bases from J; junction bases left unmatched: 8. CDR3 length: 14 residues. The germline gives CDR1 MGHRA, CDR2 YSYEKL. The CDR3, as DNA: TGCGCCAGCGGGCAGATGGGACAGGGGAATGAGCAGTTCTTC. As protein: CASGQMGQGNEQFF.

This sequence joins TRBV9 and TRBJ2-3; D is unclear. This CDR3 is built from 16 residues. V lost 0 bases and J lost 1, with 12 bases in between. Germline V gene sequence: CDR1 SGDLS, CDR2 YYNGEE. This CDR3 is CASSVGPGGGTDTQYF. In DNA form, the CDR3 reads TGTGCCAGCAGCGTAGGGCCAGGTGGAGGCACAGATACGCAGTATTTT.

V is TRBV13 and J is TRBJ1-4, with 7 bases that match TRBD1. V lost 5 bases and J lost 0; bases outside the gene matches: 3. CDR1 and CDR2 from the germline V gene are PRHDT and FYEKMQ (reference sequence). The CDR3 length is 15 residues. As DNA, the CDR3 is TGTGCCAGCAGCCTCCAGGGGGCAACTAATGAAAAACTGTTTTTT. This codes for CASSLQGATNEKLFF.

The gene calls are TRBV6-1 and TRBJ1-1, with a tentative D call TRBD1 (5 bases). The germline CDR1 and CDR2 sequences are MNHNS and SASEGT. Trimming took 1 base from V and 4 from J, leaving 13 bases between them. This CDR3 is built from 15 residues. The CDR3 protein is CASSEEMTVSTEAFF. The CDR3 nucleotides read TGTGCCAGCAGTGAAGAAATGACAGTGAGCACTGAAGCTTTCTTT.

This chain joins TRBV7-6 and TRBJ2-4; a possible D gene is TRBD2 (6 bases). Trimming stripped 5 bases from V and 2 bases from J, with 13 bases between. Germline loops: CDR1 SGHVS, CDR2 FNYEAQ. The CDR3 consists of 15 residues. CDR3 nucleotides: TGTGCCAGCAGCAACCCGGAGGGGCCCAAAAACATTCAGTACTTC. This sequence encodes CASSNPEGPKNIQYF.

V and J are TRBV2 and TRBJ2-5; either TRBD1 or TRBD2 may supply D (6 bases each). The better agreement between TRBJ2-7 and the DNA end casts doubt on the J call. The V gene's germline CDR1 is SNHLY and CDR2 FYNNEI. The CDR3 totals 13 residues. The CDR3 DNA reads as TGTGCCAGCAGAGGGGGGCCACACTACGAGCAGTACTTC. Its protein product is CASRGGPHYEQYF.

This clone occurred a few times. The chain is built from TRBV4-1 and TRBJ1-5; 8 bases line up with TRBD1. The ends lost 3 bases at V and 3 bases at J; junction bases unmatched: 4. Germline CDR1 MGHRA, CDR2 YSYEKL. This CDR3 comprises 15 residues. CDR3 sequence reads: CASSQTGEPNQPQHF. CDR3 nucleotide sequence: TGCGCCAGCAGCCAGACAGGGGAACCCAATCAGCCCCAGCATTTT.